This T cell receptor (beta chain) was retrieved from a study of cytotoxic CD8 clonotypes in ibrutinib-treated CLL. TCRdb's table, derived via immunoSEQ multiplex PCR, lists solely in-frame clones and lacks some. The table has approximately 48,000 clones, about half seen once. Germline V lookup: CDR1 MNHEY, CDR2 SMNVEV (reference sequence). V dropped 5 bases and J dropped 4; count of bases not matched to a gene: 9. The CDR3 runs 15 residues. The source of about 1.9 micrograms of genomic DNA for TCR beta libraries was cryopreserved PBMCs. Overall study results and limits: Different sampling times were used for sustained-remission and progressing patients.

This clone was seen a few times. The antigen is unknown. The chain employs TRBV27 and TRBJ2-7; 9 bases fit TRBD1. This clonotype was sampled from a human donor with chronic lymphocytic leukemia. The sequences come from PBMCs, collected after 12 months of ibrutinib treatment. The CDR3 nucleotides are TGTGCCAGCAGTCGATCCGGGACAGGGATTTACGAGCAGTACTTC. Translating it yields CASSRSGTGIYEQYF.